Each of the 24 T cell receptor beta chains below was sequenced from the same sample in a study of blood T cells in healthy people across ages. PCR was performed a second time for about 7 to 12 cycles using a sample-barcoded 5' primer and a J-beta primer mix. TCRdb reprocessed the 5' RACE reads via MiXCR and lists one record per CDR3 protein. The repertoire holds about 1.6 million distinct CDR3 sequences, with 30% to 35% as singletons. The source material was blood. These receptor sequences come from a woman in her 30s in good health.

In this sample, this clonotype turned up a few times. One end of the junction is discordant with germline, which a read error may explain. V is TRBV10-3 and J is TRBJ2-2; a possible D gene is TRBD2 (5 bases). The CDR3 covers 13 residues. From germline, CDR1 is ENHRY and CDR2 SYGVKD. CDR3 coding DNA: TGTGCCACCCTTGCAACGAACACCGGGGAGCGGTTTTTT. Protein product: CATLATNTGERFF.

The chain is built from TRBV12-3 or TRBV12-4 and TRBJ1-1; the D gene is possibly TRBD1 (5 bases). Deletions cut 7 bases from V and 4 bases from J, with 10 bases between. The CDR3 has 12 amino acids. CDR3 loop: CASTAGFTEAFF. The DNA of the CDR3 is TGTGCCAGCACCGCAGGGTTCACTGAAGCTTTCTTT.

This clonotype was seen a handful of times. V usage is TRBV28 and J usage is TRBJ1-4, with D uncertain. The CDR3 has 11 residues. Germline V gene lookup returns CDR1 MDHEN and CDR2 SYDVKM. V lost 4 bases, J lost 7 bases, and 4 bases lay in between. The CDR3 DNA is TGTGCCAGCAGTTCTAGTGAAAAACTGTTTTTT. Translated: CASSSSEKLFF.

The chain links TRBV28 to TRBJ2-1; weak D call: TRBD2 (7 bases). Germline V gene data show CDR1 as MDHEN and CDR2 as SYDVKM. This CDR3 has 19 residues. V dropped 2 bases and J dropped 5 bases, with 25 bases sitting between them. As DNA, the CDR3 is TGTGCCAGCAGTTTAATAGCTTTGCGGGGGAGGGGACACAACAATGAGCAGTTCTTC. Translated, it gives CASSLIALRGRGHNNEQFF. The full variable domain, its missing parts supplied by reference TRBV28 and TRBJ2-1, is DVKVTQSSRYLVKRTGEKVFLECVQDMDHENMFWYRQDPGLGLRLIYFSYDVKMKEKGDIPEGYSVSREKKERFSLILESASTNQTSMYLCASSLIALRGRGHNNEQFFGPGTRLTVL.

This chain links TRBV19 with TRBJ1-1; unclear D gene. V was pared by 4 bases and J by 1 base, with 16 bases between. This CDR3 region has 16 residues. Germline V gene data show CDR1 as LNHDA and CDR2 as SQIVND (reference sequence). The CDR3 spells CASSTTWMAPNTEAFF. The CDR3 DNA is TGTGCCAGTAGTACGACGTGGATGGCACCGAACACTGAAGCTTTCTTT.

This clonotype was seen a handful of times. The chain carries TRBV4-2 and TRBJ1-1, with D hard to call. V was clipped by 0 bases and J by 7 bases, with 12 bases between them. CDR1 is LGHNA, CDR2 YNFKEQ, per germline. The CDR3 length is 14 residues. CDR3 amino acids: CASSQDRTAYEAFF. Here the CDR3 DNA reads TGTGCCAGCAGCCAAGATCGAACAGCCTATGAAGCTTTCTTT.

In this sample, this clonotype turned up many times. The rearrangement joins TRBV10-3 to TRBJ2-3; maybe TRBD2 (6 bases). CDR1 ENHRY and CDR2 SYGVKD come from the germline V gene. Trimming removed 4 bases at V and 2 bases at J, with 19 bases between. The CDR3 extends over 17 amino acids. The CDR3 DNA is TGTGCCATCAGTGGTTGGTCCGGGGGATCGAACACAGATACGCAGTATTTT. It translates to CAISGWSGGSNTDTQYF.

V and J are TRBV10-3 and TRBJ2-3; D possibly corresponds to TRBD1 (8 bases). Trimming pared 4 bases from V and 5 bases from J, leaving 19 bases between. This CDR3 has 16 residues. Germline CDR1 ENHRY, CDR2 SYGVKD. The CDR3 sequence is CAISGLGTGLGDTQYF. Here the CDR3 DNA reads TGTGCCATCAGTGGTCTGGGGACAGGACTAGGAGATACGCAGTATTTT.

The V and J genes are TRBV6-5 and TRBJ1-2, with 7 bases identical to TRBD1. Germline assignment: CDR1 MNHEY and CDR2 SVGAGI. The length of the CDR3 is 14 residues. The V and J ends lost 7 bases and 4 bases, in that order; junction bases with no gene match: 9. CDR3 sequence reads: CASIPLGQSYGYTF. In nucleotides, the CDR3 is TGTGCCAGCATCCCTCTGGGACAGAGCTATGGCTACACCTTC.

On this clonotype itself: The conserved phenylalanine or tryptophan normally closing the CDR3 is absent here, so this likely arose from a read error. The CDR3 sequence: CSAILPGYGYTV. The CDR3 nucleotides read TGCAGTGCCATCTTACCGGGTTATGGCTACACCGTC. This sequence joins TRBV20-1 and TRBJ1-2; D remains ambiguous. The V end lost 6 bases, the J end lost 5 bases, and 13 bases lay between the germline ends. The CDR3 is 12 amino acids. Germline V lookup: CDR1 DFQATT, CDR2 SNEGSKA (reference sequence).

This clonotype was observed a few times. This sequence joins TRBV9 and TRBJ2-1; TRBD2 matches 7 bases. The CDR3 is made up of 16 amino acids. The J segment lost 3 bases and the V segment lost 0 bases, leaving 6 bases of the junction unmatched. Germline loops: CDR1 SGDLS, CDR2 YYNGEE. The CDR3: CASSVALTSVYNEQFF. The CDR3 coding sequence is TGTGCCAGCAGCGTAGCTCTCACTAGCGTCTACAATGAGCAGTTCTTC.

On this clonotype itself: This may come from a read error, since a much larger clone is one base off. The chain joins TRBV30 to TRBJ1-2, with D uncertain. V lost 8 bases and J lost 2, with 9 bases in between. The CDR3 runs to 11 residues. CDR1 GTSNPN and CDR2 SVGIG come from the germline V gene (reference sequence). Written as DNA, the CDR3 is TGTGCCCTCGTTAAAAACTATGGCTACACCTTC. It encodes CALVKNYGYTF. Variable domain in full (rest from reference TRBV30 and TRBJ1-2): SQTIHQWPATLVQPVGSPLSLECTVEGTSNPNLYWYRQAAGRGLQLLFYSVGIGQISSEVPQNLSASRPQDRQFILSSKKLLLSDSGFYLCALVKNYGYTFGSGTRLTVV.

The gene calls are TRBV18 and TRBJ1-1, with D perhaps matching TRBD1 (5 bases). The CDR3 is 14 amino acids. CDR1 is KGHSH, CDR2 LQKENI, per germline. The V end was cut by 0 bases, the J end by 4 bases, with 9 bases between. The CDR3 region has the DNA TGTGCCAGCTCACCACCGACAGTAGGCACTGAAGCTTTCTTT. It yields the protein CASSPPTVGTEAFF.

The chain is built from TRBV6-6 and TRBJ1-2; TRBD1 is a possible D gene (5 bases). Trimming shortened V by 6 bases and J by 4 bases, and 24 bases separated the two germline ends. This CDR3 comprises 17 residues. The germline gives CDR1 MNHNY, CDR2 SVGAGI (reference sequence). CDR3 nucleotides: TGTGCCAGCAGCCTACGCGACCCCGGACAAGGGGCCTATGGCTACACCTTC. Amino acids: CASSLRDPGQGAYGYTF.

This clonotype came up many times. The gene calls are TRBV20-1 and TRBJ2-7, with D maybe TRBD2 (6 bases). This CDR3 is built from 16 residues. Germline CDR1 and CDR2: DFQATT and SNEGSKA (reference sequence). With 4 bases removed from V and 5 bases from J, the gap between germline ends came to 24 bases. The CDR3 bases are TGCAGTGCTAAACCCCTGGCTAGCGTCGGGAGAGACGAGCAGTACTTC. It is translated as CSAKPLASVGRDEQYF.

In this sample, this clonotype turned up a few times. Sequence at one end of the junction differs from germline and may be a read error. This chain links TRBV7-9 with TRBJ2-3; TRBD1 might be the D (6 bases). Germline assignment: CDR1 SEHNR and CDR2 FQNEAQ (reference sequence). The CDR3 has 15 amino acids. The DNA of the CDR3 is TGTGCCAGCAGCCCAAAAACAGGGATGAAAGATATGCAGTATTTT. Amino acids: CASSPKTGMKDMQYF.

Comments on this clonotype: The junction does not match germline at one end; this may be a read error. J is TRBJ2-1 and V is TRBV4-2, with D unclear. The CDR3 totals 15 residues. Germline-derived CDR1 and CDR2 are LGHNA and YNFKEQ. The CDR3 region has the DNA TGTACCAGCAGCCAAGATTATACGAAGGGCGATGAGCAGTTCTTC. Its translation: CTSSQDYTKGDEQFF.

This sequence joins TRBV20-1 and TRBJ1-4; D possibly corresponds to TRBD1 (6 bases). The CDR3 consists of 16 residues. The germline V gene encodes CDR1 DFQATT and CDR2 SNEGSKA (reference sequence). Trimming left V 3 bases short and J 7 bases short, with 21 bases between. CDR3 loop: CSARSTSQAGVEKLFF. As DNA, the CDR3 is TGCAGTGCTAGGTCTACCTCACAGGCAGGGGTTGAAAAACTGTTTTTT.

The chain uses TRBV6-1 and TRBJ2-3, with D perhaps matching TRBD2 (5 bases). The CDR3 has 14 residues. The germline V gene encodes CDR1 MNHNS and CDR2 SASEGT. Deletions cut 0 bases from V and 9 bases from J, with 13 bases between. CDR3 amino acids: CASSEAGQRGTQYF. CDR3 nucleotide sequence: TGTGCCAGCAGTGAAGCCGGCCAAAGAGGGACGCAGTATTTT.

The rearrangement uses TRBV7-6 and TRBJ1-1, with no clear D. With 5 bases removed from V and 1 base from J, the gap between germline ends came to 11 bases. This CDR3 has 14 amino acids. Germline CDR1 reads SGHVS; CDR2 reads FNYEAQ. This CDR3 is CASSLQWGNTEAFF. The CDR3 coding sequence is TGTGCCAGCAGCCTACAATGGGGGAACACTGAAGCTTTCTTT.

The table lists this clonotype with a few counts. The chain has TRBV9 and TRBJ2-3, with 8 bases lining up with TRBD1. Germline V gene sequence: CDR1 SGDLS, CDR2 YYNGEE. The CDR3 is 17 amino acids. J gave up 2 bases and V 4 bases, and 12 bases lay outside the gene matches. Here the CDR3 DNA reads TGTGCCAGCAGCCCAGAACCAGGGGGCCGTAACACAGATACGCAGTATTTT. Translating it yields CASSPEPGGRNTDTQYF.

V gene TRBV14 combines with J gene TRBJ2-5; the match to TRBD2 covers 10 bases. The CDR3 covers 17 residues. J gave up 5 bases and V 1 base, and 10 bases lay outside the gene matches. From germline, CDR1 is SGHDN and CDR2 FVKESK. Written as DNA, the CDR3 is TGTGCCAGCAGCCAAGTCCGTCTAGCGGGAGTTGGGGAGACCCAGTACTTC. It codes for CASSQVRLAGVGETQYF.

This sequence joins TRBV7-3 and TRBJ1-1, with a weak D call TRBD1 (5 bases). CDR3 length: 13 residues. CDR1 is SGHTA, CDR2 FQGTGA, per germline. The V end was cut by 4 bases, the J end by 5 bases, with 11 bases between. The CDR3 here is CASSSMGGTEAFF. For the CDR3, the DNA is TGTGCCAGCAGCTCGATGGGGGGGACTGAAGCTTTCTTT. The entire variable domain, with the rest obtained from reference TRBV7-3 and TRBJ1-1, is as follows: GAGVSQTPSNKVTEKGKYVELRCDPISGHTALYWYRQSLGQGPEFLIYFQGTGAADDSGLPNDRFFAVRPEGSVSTLKIQRTERGDSAVYLCASSSMGGTEAFFGQGTRLTVV.

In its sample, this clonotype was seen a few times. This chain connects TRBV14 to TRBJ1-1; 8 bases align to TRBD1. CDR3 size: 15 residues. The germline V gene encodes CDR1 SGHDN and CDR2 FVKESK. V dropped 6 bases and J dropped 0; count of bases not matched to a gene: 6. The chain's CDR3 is CASSPTGAMNTEAFF. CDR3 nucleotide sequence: TGTGCCAGCAGTCCGACAGGGGCCATGAACACTGAAGCTTTCTTT.